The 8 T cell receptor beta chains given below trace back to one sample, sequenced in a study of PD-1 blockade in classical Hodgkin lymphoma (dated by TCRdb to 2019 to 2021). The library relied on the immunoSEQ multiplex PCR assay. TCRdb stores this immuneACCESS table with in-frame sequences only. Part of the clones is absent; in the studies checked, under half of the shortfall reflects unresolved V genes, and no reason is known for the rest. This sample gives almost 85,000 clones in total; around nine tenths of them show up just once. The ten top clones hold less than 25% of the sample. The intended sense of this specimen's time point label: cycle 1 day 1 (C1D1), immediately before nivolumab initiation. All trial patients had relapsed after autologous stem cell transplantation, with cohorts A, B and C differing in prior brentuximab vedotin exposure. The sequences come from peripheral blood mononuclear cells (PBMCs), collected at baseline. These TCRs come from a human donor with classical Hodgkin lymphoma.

CDR3 amino acids: CASSESKGLAETQYF. The CDR3 DNA sequence: TGTGCCAGCAGTGAATCGAAGGGTTTGGCAGAGACCCAGTACTTC. This chain connects TRBV25-1 to TRBJ2-5, with D unresolved. CDR1 and CDR2 (germline): MGHDK, SYGVNS. Trimming took 1 base from V and 4 from J, leaving 13 bases between them. The CDR3 runs 15 residues. The complete variable domain, with remaining parts taken from reference TRBV25-1 and TRBJ2-5, reads EADIYQTPRYLVIGTGKKITLECSQTMGHDKMYWYQQDPGMELHLIHYSYGVNSTEKGDLSSESTVSRIRTEHFPLTLESARPSHTSQYLCASSESKGLAETQYFGPGTRLLVL.

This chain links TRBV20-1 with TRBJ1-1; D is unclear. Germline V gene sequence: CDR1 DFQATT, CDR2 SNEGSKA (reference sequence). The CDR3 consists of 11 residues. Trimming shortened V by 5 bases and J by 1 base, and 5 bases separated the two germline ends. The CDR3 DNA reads TGCAGTGCTCAAGGGAACACTGAAGCTTTCTTT. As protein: CSAQGNTEAFF.

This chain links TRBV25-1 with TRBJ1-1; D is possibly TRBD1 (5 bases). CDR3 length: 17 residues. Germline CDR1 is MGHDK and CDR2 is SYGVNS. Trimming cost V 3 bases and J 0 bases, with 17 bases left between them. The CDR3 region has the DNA TGTGCCAGCAGTGACCCGGCAAGGGACGGTTTGAACACTGAAGCTTTCTTT. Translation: CASSDPARDGLNTEAFF.

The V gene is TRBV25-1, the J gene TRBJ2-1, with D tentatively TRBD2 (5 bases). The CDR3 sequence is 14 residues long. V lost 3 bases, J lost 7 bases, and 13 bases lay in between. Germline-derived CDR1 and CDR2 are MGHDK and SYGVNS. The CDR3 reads CASSDPGDKNEQFF. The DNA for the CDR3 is TGTGCCAGCAGTGACCCCGGGGATAAGAATGAGCAGTTCTTC.

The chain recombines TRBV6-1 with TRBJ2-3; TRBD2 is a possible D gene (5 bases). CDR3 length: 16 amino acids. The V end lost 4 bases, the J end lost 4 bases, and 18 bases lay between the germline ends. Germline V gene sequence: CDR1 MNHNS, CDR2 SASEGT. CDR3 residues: CASSATSPPWADTQYF. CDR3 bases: TGTGCCAGCAGTGCCACTAGTCCGCCATGGGCAGATACGCAGTATTTT.

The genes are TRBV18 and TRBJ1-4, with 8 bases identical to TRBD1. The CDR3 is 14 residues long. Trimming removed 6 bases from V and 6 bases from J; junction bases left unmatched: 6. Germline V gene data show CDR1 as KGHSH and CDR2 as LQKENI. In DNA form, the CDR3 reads TGTGCCAGCTCTCCCGGGACAGGTCATGAAAAACTGTTTTTT. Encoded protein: CASSPGTGHEKLFF.

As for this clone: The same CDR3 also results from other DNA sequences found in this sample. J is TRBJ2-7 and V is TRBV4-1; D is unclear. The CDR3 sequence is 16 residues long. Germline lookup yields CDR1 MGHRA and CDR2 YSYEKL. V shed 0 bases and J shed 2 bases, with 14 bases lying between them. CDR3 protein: CASSQEGPPRPYEQYF. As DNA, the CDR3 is TGCGCCAGCAGCCAAGAGGGTCCCCCGCGGCCCTACGAGCAGTACTTC.

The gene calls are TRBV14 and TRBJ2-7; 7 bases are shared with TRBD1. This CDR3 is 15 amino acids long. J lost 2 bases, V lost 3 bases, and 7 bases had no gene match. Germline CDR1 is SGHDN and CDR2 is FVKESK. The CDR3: CASSQFGQATYEQYF. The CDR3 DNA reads TGTGCCAGCAGCCAGTTTGGACAGGCCACCTACGAGCAGTACTTC.